This T cell receptor beta chain was profiled in a study of control samples from healthy donors and cancer patients. The CDR3 loop spans 15 amino acids. V was clipped by 6 bases and J by 4 bases; unmatched bases: 8. CDR1 and CDR2 from the germline V gene are MNHEY and SMNVEV (reference sequence). Profiled with immunoSEQ multiplex PCR; TCRdb holds only in-frame clones, not every one. This sample has roughly 450,000 clones, with about nine tenths found just once. The sequence was collected from a man aged 40-55 years with head and neck cancer. The rearrangement uses TRBV27 and TRBJ2-7; 11 bases line up with TRBD2. Sequencing was performed on PBMCs. Here the CDR3 DNA reads TGTGCCAGCAGCTCCCGGGTAGCGGGAGGGTACGAGCAGTACTTC. The encoded protein is CASSSRVAGGYEQYF.